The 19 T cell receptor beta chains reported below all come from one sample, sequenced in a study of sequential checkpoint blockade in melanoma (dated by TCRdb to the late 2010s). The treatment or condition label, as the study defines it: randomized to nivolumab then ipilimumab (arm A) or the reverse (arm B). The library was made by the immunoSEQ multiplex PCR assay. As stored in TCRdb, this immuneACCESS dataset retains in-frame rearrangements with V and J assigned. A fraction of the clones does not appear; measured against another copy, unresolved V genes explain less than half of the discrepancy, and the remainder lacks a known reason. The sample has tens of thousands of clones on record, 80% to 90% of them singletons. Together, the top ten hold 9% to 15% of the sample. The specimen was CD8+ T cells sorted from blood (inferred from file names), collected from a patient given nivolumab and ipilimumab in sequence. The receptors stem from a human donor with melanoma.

CDR3 region: CASSLTGPLSGNTIYF. The CDR3 DNA follows: TGCGCCAGCAGCCTGACAGGGCCTCTCTCTGGAAACACCATATATTTT. J is TRBJ1-3 and V is TRBV5-1; 7 bases fit TRBD1. Per the germline V gene, CDR1 is SGHRS and CDR2 is YFSETQ. V shed 4 bases, J shed 0 bases, and the junction held 7 bases outside the gene matches. This CDR3 is built from 16 residues.

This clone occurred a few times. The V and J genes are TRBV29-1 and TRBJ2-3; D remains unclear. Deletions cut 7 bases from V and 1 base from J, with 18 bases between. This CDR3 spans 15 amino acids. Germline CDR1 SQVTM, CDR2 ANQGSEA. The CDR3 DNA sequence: TGCAGCGCCAGCCCCCTCGAACGGGGCACAGATACGCAGTATTTT. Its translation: CSASPLERGTDTQYF.

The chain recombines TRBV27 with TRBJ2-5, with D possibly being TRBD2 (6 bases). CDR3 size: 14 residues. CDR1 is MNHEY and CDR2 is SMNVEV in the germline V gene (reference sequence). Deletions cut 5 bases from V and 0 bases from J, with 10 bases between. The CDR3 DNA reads TGTGCCAGCAGTCCCTGGGACTACCAAGAGACCCAGTACTTC. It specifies CASSPWDYQETQYF.

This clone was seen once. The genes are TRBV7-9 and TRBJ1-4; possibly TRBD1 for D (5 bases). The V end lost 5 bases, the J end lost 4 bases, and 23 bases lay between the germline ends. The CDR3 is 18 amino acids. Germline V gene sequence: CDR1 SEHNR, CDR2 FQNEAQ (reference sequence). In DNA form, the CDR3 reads TGTGCCAGCAGCCTAACCGGGACGGGGGTGGTCGGTAATGAAAAACTGTTTTTT. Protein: CASSLTGTGVVGNEKLFF.

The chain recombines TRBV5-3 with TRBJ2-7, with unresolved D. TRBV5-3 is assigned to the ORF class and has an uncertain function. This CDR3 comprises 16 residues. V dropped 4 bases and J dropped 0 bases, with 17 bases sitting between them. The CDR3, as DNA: TGTGCCAGAAGCGCGACACTGACCCAAAGCTCCTACGAGCAGTACGTC. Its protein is CARSATLTQSSYEQYV.

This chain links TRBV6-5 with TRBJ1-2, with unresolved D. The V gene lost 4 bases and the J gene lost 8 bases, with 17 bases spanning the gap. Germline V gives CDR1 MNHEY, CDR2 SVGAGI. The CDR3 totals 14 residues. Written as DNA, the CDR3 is TGTGCCAGCAGTTTCAGATCCCAAATTCCCGGCTACACCTTC. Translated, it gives CASSFRSQIPGYTF.

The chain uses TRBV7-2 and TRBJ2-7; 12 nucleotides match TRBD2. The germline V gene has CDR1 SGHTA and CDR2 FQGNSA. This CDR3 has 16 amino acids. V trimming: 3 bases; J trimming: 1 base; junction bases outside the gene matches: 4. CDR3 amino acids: CASSLPLAGGSYEQYF. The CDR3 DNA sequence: TGTGCCAGCAGCTTGCCACTAGCGGGGGGATCCTACGAGCAGTACTTC.

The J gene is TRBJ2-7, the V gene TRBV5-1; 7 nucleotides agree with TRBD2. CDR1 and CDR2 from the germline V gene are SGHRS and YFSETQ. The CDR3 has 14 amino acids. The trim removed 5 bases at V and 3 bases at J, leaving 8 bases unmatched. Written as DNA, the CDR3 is TGCGCCAGCAGAATCGGCGGGGGACTCTACGAGCAGTACTTC. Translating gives CASRIGGGLYEQYF.

CDR3 protein: CASSSGLVETQYF. DNA for the CDR3: TGTGCCAGCAGTTCGGGACTGGTAGAGACCCAGTACTTC. This sequence joins TRBV27 and TRBJ2-5; a possible D gene is TRBD2 (6 bases). CDR1 MNHEY and CDR2 SMNVEV come from the germline V gene (reference sequence). This CDR3 has 13 residues. V was clipped by 4 bases and J by 4 bases, with 10 bases between them.

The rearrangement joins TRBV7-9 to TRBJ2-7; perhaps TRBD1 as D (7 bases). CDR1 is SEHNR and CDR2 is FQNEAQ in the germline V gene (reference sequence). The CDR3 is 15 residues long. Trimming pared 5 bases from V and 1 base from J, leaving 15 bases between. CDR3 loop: CASSPTTGTSYEQYF. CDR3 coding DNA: TGTGCCAGCAGCCCGACGACAGGGACTTCCTACGAGCAGTACTTC.

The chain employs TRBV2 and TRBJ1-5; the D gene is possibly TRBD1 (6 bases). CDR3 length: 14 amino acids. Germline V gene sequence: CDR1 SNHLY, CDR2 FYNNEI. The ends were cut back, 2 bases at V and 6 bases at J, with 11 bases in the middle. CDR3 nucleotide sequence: TGTGCCAGCAGTGAATGGGCAGGGGTTCAGCCCCAGCATTTT. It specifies CASSEWAGVQPQHF. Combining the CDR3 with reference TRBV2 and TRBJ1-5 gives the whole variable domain EPEVTQTPSHQVTQMGQEVILRCVPISNHLYFYWYRQILGQKVEFLVSFYNNEISEKSEIFDDQFSVERPDGSNFTLKIRSTKLEDSAMYFCASSEWAGVQPQHFGDGTRLSIL.

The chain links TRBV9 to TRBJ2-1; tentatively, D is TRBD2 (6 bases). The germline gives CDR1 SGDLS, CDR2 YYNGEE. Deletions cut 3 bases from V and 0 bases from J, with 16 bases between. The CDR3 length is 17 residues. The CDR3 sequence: CASSAWVGGDSYNEQFF. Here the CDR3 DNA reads TGTGCCAGCAGCGCGTGGGTTGGAGGGGACTCCTACAATGAGCAGTTCTTC.

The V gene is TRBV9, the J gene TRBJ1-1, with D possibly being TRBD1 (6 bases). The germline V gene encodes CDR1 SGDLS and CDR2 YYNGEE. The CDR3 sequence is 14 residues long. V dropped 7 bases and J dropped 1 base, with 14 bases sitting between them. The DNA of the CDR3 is TGTGCCAGCGGCCAAGCAGGGGCGAACACTGAAGCTTTCTTT. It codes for CASGQAGANTEAFF.

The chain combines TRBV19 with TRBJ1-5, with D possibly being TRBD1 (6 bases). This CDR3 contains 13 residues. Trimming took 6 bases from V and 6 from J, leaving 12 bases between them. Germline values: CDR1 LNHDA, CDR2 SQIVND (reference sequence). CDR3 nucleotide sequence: TGTGCCAGTAGGCCGGGGGGCGTTCAGCCCCAGCATTTT. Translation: CASRPGGVQPQHF.

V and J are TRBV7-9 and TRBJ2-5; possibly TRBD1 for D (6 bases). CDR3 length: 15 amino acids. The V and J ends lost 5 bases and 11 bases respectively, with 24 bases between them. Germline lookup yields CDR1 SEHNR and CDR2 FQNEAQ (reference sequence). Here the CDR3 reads CASSRTGPPLQEQYF. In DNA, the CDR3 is TGTGCCAGCAGCCGCACAGGGCCCCCTTTGCAGGAGCAGTACTTC.

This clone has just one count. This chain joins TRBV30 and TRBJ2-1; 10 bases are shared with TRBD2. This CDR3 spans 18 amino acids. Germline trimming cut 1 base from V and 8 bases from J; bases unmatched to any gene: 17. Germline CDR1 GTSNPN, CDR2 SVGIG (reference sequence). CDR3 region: CAWSGGEREGRRGYEQFF. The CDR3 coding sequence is TGTGCCTGGAGTGGCGGCGAGCGGGAGGGCCGGCGCGGCTATGAGCAGTTCTTC.

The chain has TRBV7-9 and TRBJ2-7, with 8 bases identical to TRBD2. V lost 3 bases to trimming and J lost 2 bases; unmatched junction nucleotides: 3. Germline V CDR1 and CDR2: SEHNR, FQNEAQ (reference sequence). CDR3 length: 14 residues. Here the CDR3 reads CASSFRAGAYEQYF. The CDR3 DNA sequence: TGTGCCAGCAGCTTTCGAGCGGGGGCCTACGAGCAGTACTTC.

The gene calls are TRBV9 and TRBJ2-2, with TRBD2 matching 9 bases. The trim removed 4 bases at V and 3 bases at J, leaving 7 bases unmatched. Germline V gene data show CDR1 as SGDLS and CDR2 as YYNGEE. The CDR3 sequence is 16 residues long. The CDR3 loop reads CASSITGTSHTGELFF. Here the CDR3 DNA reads TGTGCCAGCAGCATAACCGGGACTAGCCACACCGGGGAGCTGTTTTTT.

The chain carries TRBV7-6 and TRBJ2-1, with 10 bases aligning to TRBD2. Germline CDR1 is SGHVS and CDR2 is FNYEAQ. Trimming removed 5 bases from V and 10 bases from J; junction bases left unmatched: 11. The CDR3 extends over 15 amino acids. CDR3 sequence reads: CASSTPSGGQGEQFF. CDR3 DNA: TGTGCCAGCAGCACCCCTAGCGGGGGACAAGGGGAGCAGTTCTTC.